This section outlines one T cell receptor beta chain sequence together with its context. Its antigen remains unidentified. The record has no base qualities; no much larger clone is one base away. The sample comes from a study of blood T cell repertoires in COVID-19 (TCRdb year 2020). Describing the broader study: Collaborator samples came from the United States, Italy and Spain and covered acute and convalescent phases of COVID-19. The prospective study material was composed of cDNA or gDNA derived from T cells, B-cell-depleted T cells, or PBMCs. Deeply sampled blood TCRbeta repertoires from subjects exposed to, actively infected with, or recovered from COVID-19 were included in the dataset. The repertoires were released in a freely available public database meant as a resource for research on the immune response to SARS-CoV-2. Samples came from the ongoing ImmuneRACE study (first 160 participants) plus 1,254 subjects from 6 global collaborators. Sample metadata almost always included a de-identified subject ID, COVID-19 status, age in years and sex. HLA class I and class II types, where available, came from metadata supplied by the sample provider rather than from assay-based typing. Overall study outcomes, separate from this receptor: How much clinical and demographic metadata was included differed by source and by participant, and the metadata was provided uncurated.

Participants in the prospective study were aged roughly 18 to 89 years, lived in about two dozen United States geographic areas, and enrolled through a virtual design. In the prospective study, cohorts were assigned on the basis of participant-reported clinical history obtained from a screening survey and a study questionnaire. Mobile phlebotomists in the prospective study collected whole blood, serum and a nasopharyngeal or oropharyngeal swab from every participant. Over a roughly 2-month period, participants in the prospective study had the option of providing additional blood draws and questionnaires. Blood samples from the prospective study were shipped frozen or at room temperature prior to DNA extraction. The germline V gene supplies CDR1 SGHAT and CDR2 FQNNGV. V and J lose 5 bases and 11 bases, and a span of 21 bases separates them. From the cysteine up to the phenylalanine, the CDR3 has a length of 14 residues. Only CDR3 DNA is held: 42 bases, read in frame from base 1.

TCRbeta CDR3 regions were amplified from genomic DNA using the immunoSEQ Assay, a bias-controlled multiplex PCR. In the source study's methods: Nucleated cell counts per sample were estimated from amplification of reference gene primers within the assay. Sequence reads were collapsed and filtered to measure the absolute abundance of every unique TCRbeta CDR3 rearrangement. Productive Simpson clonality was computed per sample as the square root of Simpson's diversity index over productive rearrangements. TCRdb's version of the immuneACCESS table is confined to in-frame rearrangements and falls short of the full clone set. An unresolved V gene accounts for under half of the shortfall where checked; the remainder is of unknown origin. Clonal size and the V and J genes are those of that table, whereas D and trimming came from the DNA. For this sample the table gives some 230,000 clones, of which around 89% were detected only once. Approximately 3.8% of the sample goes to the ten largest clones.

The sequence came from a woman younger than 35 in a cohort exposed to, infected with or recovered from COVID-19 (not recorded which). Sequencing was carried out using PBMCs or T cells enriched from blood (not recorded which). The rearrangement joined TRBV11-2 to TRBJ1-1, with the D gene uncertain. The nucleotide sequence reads TGTGCCAGCAGCCACCTAGGGCCAATCGGGGAGGCTTTCTTT. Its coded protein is CASSHLGPIGEAFF. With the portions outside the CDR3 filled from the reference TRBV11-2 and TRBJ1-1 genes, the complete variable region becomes EAGVAQSPRYKIIEKRQSVAFWCNPISGHATLYWYQQILGQGPKLLIQFQNNGVVDDSQLPKDRFSAERLKGVDSTLKIQPAKLEDSAVYLCASSHLGPIGEAFFGQGTRLTVV.